This passage covers 2 T cell receptor beta chains from one sample sequenced in a study of T cells expressing NK-cell markers. TCRdb reanalyzed the 5' RACE reads, giving one entry per CDR3 protein sequence and no DNA. The sample features 300,000 to 450,000 distinct CDR3 sequences, with roughly 5.2% in its top ten. Sequenced sample: blood T cells: a sorted CD56 or NKG2C T cell subset, CD4+ or CD8+ T cells, or bulk PBMC T cells (not recorded which). The source is a man between 18 and 69 years old in good health.

The chain has TRBV9 and TRBJ1-3; TCRdb gives TRBD1 as the D gene, but with no DNA this cannot be confirmed. This CDR3 region has 16 residues. Germline assignment: CDR1 SGDLS and CDR2 YYNGEE. The CDR3 reads CASRARPGNSGNTIYF.

The CDR3 sequence: CSARKGAQNTGELFF. V gene TRBV20-1 combines with J gene TRBJ2-2; without DNA, the TCRdb call of TRBD2 cannot be checked. The germline gives CDR1 DFQATT, CDR2 SNEGSKA (reference sequence). This CDR3 region has 15 residues.